This TCR beta chain was obtained from a study of identifying expanded T cells in peripheral blood. Study results and caveats: Differentially abundant clones: 1 to 1.5 between replicates, 15 to 17 at roughly 13 days, around 19 at four.

For this clone: Its antigen is as yet unknown.

Healthy donors had no documented immune events, such as infections, while sampled. Trimming removed 3 bases from V and 4 bases from J, with 9 bases in between. The germline V gene has CDR1 SGHNT and CDR2 YENEEA. CDR3 length: 13 residues. Generated by immunoSEQ multiplex PCR, the TCRdb table keeps only in-frame clones and is missing some. The repertoire holds 75,000 to 90,000 clones, with 70% to 90% as singletons. Sequencing was performed on blood. The rearrangement joins TRBV11-3 to TRBJ2-5; tentatively, D is TRBD1 or TRBD2 (5 bases each). This receptor was identified in a person aged 18 to 70 in good health. The CDR3 DNA sequence: TGTGCCAGCAGCTTGGGGGTGAGAGAGACCCAGTACTTC. Residues: CASSLGVRETQYF.